Following are 10 T cell receptor beta chains from one sample sequenced in a study of vaccination effects on CD4 cells after COVID-19 (dated by TCRdb to 2021 to 2024). The method was the immunoSEQ multiplex PCR assay. The immuneACCESS repertoire file appears here via TCRdb, limited to in-frame rearrangements. These files lack a portion of the clones; in checked studies, under half of the deficit traces to unresolved V genes, and the cause of the others is not known. This sample is represented by tens of thousands of clones; more than 65% of them were singletons. Roughly 9% of the sample is taken by the ten largest. These receptors have no identified antigens. In the ViraFEST assay, PBMC were stimulated with viral peptide pools, and antigen-specific CD4+ T cell clonotypes were then identified by expansion using TCR sequencing. After less than 13 days of culture, CD4+ T cells were isolated with the EasySep CD4+ T cell isolation kit. Each participant received two doses of an mRNA SARS-CoV-2 vaccine, either BNT162b2 or mRNA-1273.

The sequencing here drew on CD4+ T cells from PBMCs cultured with HCoV-NL63 spike peptides, taken after COVID-19 vaccination. The sample's cell subset or site label, decoded: HCoV-NL63 spike overlapping peptide pool stimulation. The source is a human donor who received a COVID-19 vaccine.

This chain links TRBV4-1 with TRBJ2-2, with a tentative D call TRBD2 (6 bases). This CDR3 has 18 residues. Looked up from germline, CDR1 is MGHRA and CDR2 is YSYEKL. Trimming cost V 1 base and J 0 bases, with 15 bases left between them. Here the CDR3 reads CASSQVVFSGANTGELFF. CDR3 DNA sequence: TGCGCCAGCAGCCAAGTAGTATTCTCGGGGGCGAACACCGGGGAGCTGTTTTTT.

CDR3 region: CASSPGTGSFYEQYF. CDR3 coding DNA: TGTGCCAGCAGCCCCGGGACCGGGAGTTTCTACGAGCAGTACTTC. V gene TRBV6-5 combines with J gene TRBJ2-7; D may be TRBD2 (6 bases). V lost 6 bases and J 3 bases, leaving 18 bases between the germline ends. Germline loops: CDR1 MNHEY, CDR2 SVGAGI. The CDR3 is 15 amino acids.

This sequence joins TRBV5-1 and TRBJ1-1; 8 bases match TRBD1. Germline CDR1 is SGHRS and CDR2 is YFSETQ. This CDR3 has 15 amino acids. The ends lost 4 bases at V and 1 base at J; junction bases unmatched: 6. Here the CDR3 reads CASSRAGTGNTEAFF. The CDR3 bases are TGCGCCAGCAGCCGGGCCGGGACAGGGAACACTGAAGCTTTCTTT.

V is TRBV12-3 or TRBV12-4 and J is TRBJ1-2; D is unclear. V lost 4 bases and J 3 bases, leaving 3 bases between the germline ends. CDR3 size: 11 residues. The CDR3 DNA reads TGTGCCAGCAGTTATTACTATGGCTACACCTTC. Translated: CASSYYYGYTF.

This clone turned up a few times. CDR3 region: CASSKNSLSYNSPLHF. The CDR3 DNA reads as TGCGCCAGCAGCAAAAACAGTCTCTCCTATAATTCACCCCTCCACTTT. The rearrangement joins TRBV5-1 to TRBJ1-6; D unclear. The germline gives CDR1 SGHRS, CDR2 YFSETQ. The CDR3 runs 16 residues. Trimming cost V 4 bases and J 0 bases, with 11 bases left between them.

By share, this clone counts as large. The chain has TRBV19 and TRBJ1-2, with D tentatively TRBD1 (6 bases). The CDR3 consists of 14 residues. Trimming cost V 4 bases and J 4 bases, with 13 bases left between them. CDR1 and CDR2 from the germline V gene are LNHDA and SQIVND (reference sequence). CDR3 protein: CASSTSQGTYGYTF. CDR3 DNA: TGTGCCAGTAGTACCTCTCAGGGGACCTATGGCTACACCTTC.

The chain uses TRBV14 and TRBJ2-3; 12 bases fit TRBD2. The germline V gene has CDR1 SGHDN and CDR2 FVKESK. This CDR3 has 18 amino acids. J was trimmed by 2 bases and V by 4 bases; bases with no gene match: 10. CDR3 in amino acids: CASSLRTSGIKITDTQYF. The CDR3 bases are TGTGCCAGCAGCCTTCGGACTAGCGGGATTAAAATCACAGATACGCAGTATTTT. Drawing the rest from reference TRBV14 and TRBJ2-3, the complete variable domain is EAGVTQFPSHSVIEKGQTVTLRCDPISGHDNLYWYRRVMGKEIKFLLHFVKESKQDESGMPNNRFLAERTGGTYSTLKVQPAELEDSGVYFCASSLRTSGIKITDTQYFGPGTRLTVL.

The table lists this clone with a few counts. The CDR3 sequence is CASSSQGVVNEKLFF. The DNA of the CDR3 is TGTGCCAGCAGCTCCCAGGGGGTTGTTAATGAAAAACTGTTTTTT. V and J are TRBV7-9 and TRBJ1-4, with 7 bases aligning to TRBD1. Germline trimming cut 4 bases from V and 4 bases from J; bases unmatched to any gene: 6. The CDR3 spans 15 residues. Germline CDR1 reads SEHNR; CDR2 reads FQNEAQ (reference sequence).

The chain recombines TRBV3-1 (or the pseudogene TRBV3-2) with TRBJ1-1; no clear D gene. Trimming cost V 3 bases and J 8 bases, with 7 bases left between them. The V gene's germline CDR1 is LGHDT and CDR2 YNNKEL (reference sequence). The CDR3 is made up of 11 amino acids. The CDR3 DNA follows: TGTGCCAGCAGCCAGACGGCCGAAGCTTTCTTT. Translating gives CASSQTAEAFF.

There are a few counts of this clone. The V gene is TRBV7-9, the J gene TRBJ1-1; D unresolved. V dropped 3 bases and J dropped 0 bases, with 5 bases sitting between them. The CDR3 has 13 residues. Germline V gives CDR1 SEHNR, CDR2 FQNEAQ (reference sequence). The CDR3 is CASSFKLNTEAFF. In DNA, the CDR3 is TGTGCCAGCAGCTTTAAGTTGAACACTGAAGCTTTCTTT.